Here is one T cell receptor (beta chain) with its context. Its target is not known. The data belong to a study of OX40 agonist ivuxolimab in advanced cancers. Whole-study results and caveats: The authors also found low normalized T-cell clonal expansion in some nonresponders. At doses 0.1 to 3.0 mg/kg, CD4+ and CD8+ clones expanded.

Measured with immunoSEQ multiplex PCR; TCRdb has only the in-frame clones, and not every one. Altogether more than 80,000 clones are present, 70% to 90% being singletons, with the ten largest covering roughly 1.5%. The sequence derives from an adult with an advanced solid tumor such as melanoma, head and neck, liver or kidney cancer. Sequencing used CD4+ or CD8+ T cells sorted from blood, obtained in a trial of the OX40 agonist ivuxolimab.

The CDR3 loop reads CASNTKGPTEAFF. CDR3 nucleotides: TGTGCCAGCAACACGAAGGGCCCCACTGAAGCTTTCTTT. This chain connects TRBV5-4 to TRBJ1-1; D remains unclear. V dropped 6 bases and J dropped 4 bases, with 13 bases sitting between them. The germline CDR1 and CDR2 sequences are SGHNT and YYREEE (reference sequence). CDR3 length: 13 residues.